This T cell receptor beta chain comes out of a study of cytomegalovirus exposure and HLA in healthy donors. This CDR3 contains 15 residues. Germline lookup yields CDR1 LNHDA and CDR2 SQIVND (reference sequence). Trimming shortened V by 7 bases and J by 1 base, and 13 bases separated the two germline ends. The PCR ran on 60 Vbeta and 13 Jbeta primers. Only in-frame clones appear in the TCRdb table, and some are missing; sequencing was by immunoSEQ multiplex PCR. Of 150,000 to 200,000 clones listed, about 80% are singletons. V gene TRBV19 combines with J gene TRBJ2-2, with D possibly TRBD2 on 6 matching bases. This TCR was sampled from a woman between 25 and 40 years old in good health and CMV-seropositive. The sample taken for sequencing was PBMCs. The DNA for the CDR3 is TGTGCCAGTAAATTGGGGGGTCGGAACACCGGGGAGCTGTTTTTT. Translating gives CASKLGGRNTGELFF.